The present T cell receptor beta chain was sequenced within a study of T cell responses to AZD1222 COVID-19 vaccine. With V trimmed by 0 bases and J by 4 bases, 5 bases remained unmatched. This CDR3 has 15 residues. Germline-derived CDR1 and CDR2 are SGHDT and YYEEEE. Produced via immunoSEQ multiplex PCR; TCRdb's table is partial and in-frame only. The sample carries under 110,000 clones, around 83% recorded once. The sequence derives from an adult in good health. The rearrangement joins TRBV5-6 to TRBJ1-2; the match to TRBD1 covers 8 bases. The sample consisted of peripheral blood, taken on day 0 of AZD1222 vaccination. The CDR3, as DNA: TGTGCCAGCAGCTTGGGGGGGACAGGCGTCTATGGCTACACCTTC. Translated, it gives CASSLGGTGVYGYTF.